The entry below describes one T cell receptor beta chain. Its matching antigen is unknown. These data originate in a study of shared clonotypes between healthy human individuals. Assay: immunoSEQ multiplex PCR; the TCRdb copy retains only in-frame clones and omits some. The profile covers about 2.1 million clones, with about 93% appearing a single time and approximately 1.7% taken by the ten largest. Overall study results and limits: Larger estimated richness was generally recorded for naive subsets relative to memory subsets. The sharing of 4.5% to 5.5% of naive CD4 clonotypes was seen across several donors.

Naive CD8 cells lacked CD45RO and underwent positive selection for CCR7, leaving out terminally differentiated effector memory CD45RA+ cells. The TCR sequence derives from a man aged 18-30 years in good health. Some clones in this sample may be carry-over from other donors' samples. Sequencing used naive CD8+ T cells from PBMCs.

The CDR3 here is CASSLASGSKGELFF. The DNA for the CDR3 is TGTGCCAGCAGCTTGGCTAGCGGGAGTAAAGGGGAGCTGTTTTTT. This chain joins TRBV5-6 and TRBJ2-2; 10 bases map to TRBD2. This CDR3 is 15 amino acids long. Germline values: CDR1 SGHDT, CDR2 YYEEEE. V gave up 0 bases and J gave up 8 bases; unmatched junction bases: 4.